The 25 T cell receptor beta chains below all came from one sample that was sequenced in a study of OX40 agonist ivuxolimab in advanced cancers. The data were produced by immunoSEQ multiplex PCR, yet TCRdb's version contains in-frame clones alone and is incomplete. The table shows more than 75,000 clones, with approximately 91% occurring only once. Here the sequenced sample was CD4+ or CD8+ T cells sorted from blood, taken in a trial of the OX40 agonist ivuxolimab. Source of these receptors: an adult with an advanced solid tumor such as melanoma, head and neck, liver or kidney cancer.

The chain joins TRBV5-1 to TRBJ1-4; 8 bases agree with TRBD1. V shed 0 bases, J shed 3 bases, and the junction held 10 bases outside the gene matches. The CDR3 has 18 amino acids. Germline-derived CDR1 and CDR2 are SGHRS and YFSETQ. For the CDR3, the DNA is TGCGCCAGCAGCTTGGGGACAGGGATGGGTTTGGCTAATGAAAAACTGTTTTTT. Its protein product is CASSLGTGMGLANEKLFF.

V is TRBV19 and J is TRBJ2-2; 14 positions agree with TRBD2. CDR3 length: 16 residues. In germline, CDR1 is LNHDA, CDR2 SQIVND (reference sequence). V trimming: 5 bases; J trimming: 7 bases; junction bases outside the gene matches: 6. The CDR3 sequence is CASSRTSGRQFGELFF. The CDR3 nucleotides are TGTGCCAGTAGTCGGACTAGCGGGAGGCAATTCGGGGAGCTGTTTTTT.

The rearrangement links TRBV18 to TRBJ2-7; D might be TRBD2 (6 bases). V lost 2 bases, J lost 4 bases, and 12 bases lay in between. Germline CDR1 and CDR2: KGHSH and LQKENI. The CDR3 sequence is 14 residues long. CDR3 residues: CASSPMEGGYEQYF. The DNA for the CDR3 is TGTGCCAGCTCACCAATGGAGGGCGGGTACGAGCAGTACTTC.

The chain recombines TRBV7-9 with TRBJ1-1, with TRBD1 as a possible D gene (6 bases). CDR1 and CDR2 from the germline V gene are SEHNR and FQNEAQ (reference sequence). This CDR3 spans 15 amino acids. With 4 bases removed from V and 4 bases from J, the gap between germline ends came to 16 bases. The CDR3 is CASSSQGQIGTEAFF. Here the CDR3 DNA reads TGTGCCAGCAGCTCGCAAGGACAGATTGGCACTGAAGCTTTCTTT. The full variable domain, its missing parts supplied by reference TRBV7-9 and TRBJ1-1, is DTGVSQNPRHKITKRGQNVTFRCDPISEHNRLYWYRQTLGQGPEFLTYFQNEAQLEKSRLLSDRFSAERPKGSFSTLEIQRTEQGDSAMYLCASSSQGQIGTEAFFGQGTRLTVV.

The chain recombines TRBV18 with TRBJ1-6; maybe TRBD1 (5 bases). This CDR3 comprises 14 residues. Germline CDR1 reads KGHSH; CDR2 reads LQKENI. Trimming removed 5 bases from V and 6 bases from J, with 11 bases in between. In DNA, the CDR3 is TGTGCCAGCTCAGCAATCCAGGGTAATTCACCCCTCCACTTT. Its protein product is CASSAIQGNSPLHF.

A note on this clone: Other nucleotide sequences in the sample specify the same CDR3. The V call is TRBV11-3, the J call TRBJ2-1; 9 nucleotides match TRBD2. The CDR3 is made up of 15 amino acids. Germline assignment: CDR1 SGHNT and CDR2 YENEEA. With 5 bases clipped from V and 0 bases from J, the junction kept 2 bases outside the gene matches. CDR3 nucleotides: TGTGCCAGCAGCCGCGGGAGGGGCTCCTACAATGAGCAGTTCTTC. This gives the protein CASSRGRGSYNEQFF.

The V call is TRBV30, the J call TRBJ2-5; 10 nucleotides line up with TRBD2. Germline V gives CDR1 GTSNPN, CDR2 SVGIG (reference sequence). J lost 5 bases, V lost 0 bases, and 6 bases had no gene match. The CDR3 covers 15 residues. This CDR3 is CAWSVSGRALETQYF. CDR3 nucleotide sequence: TGTGCCTGGAGTGTAAGCGGGAGGGCCCTGGAGACCCAGTACTTC.

The rearrangement links TRBV5-6 to TRBJ1-5; D gene uncertain. This CDR3 has 14 residues. From germline, CDR1 is SGHDT and CDR2 YYEEEE. The V gene lost 0 bases and the J gene lost 4 bases, with 8 bases spanning the gap. This chain's CDR3 is CASSLANQNQPQHF. The CDR3 bases are TGTGCCAGCAGCTTGGCAAACCAAAATCAGCCCCAGCATTTT.

This chain uses TRBV4-3 with TRBJ2-7; either TRBD1 or TRBD2 may supply D (5 bases each). The CDR3 loop spans 16 amino acids. Trimming removed 0 bases from V and 2 bases from J, with 14 bases in between. The germline V gene has CDR1 LGHNA and CDR2 YSLEER. DNA for the CDR3: TGCGCCAGCAGCCAAGATCTAGGGACCCGGGCCTACGAGCAGTACTTC. Amino acid sequence: CASSQDLGTRAYEQYF.

This sequence joins TRBV19 and TRBJ2-5; 8 bases are shared with TRBD2. Trimming cost V 10 bases and J 5 bases; bases outside gene matches: 12. CDR1 is LNHDA, CDR2 SQIVND, per germline (reference sequence). There are 14 residues in the CDR3. The DNA of the CDR3 is TGTGCCACCTCAACCGCCCCGGGGGGGGAGACCCAGTACTTC. This encodes CATSTAPGGETQYF.

This chain links TRBV11-2 with TRBJ2-3, with D possibly being TRBD1 or TRBD2 (5 bases each). Germline V gene data show CDR1 as SGHAT and CDR2 as FQNNGV. The V end was cut by 3 bases, the J end by 1 base, with 14 bases between. CDR3 size: 16 residues. For the CDR3, the DNA is TGTGCCAGCAGCTTGAGGACAAACGGGGGCACAGATACGCAGTATTTT. As protein: CASSLRTNGGTDTQYF.

V is TRBV7-2 and J is TRBJ2-7, with D uncertain. Germline CDR1 SGHTA, CDR2 FQGNSA. The V end was cut by 3 bases, the J end by 1 base, with 13 bases between. The CDR3 length is 15 residues. CDR3 amino acids: CASSLPGSISYEQYF. CDR3 bases: TGTGCCAGCAGCTTGCCAGGTTCTATTTCCTACGAGCAGTACTTC.

The chain has TRBV6-5 and TRBJ2-3, with 7 bases matching TRBD2. CDR1 is MNHEY, CDR2 SVGAGI, per germline. Losses at the gene ends were 7 bases for V and 2 bases for J; bases not matched to a gene: 6. This CDR3 spans 14 amino acids. Written as DNA, the CDR3 is TGTGCCAGCATGGCTAGCGGACTCACAGATACGCAGTATTTT. Protein sequence: CASMASGLTDTQYF.

The chain is built from TRBV5-4 and TRBJ2-3, with D perhaps matching TRBD2 (5 bases). CDR1 and CDR2 from the germline V gene are SGHNT and YYREEE (reference sequence). This CDR3 comprises 12 residues. The germline V and J ends were trimmed by 5 bases and 3 bases, with 7 bases remaining between them. The chain's CDR3 is CASRLDTDTQYF. The CDR3 DNA reads TGTGCCAGCAGACTAGATACAGATACGCAGTATTTT. Filled out from reference TRBV5-4 and TRBJ2-3, the complete variable domain reads ETGVTQSPTHLIKTRGQQVTLRCSSQSGHNTVSWYQQALGQGPQFIFQYYREEENGRGNFPPRFSGLQFPNYSSELNVNALELDDSALYLCASRLDTDTQYFGPGTRLTVL.

This chain links TRBV18 with TRBJ2-5, with 11 bases matching TRBD2. The V gene's germline CDR1 is KGHSH and CDR2 LQKENI. V lost 3 bases to trimming and J lost 4 bases; unmatched junction nucleotides: 7. The CDR3 sequence is 16 residues long. This chain's CDR3 is CASSPPGTSGGETQYF. The CDR3 region has the DNA TGTGCCAGCTCACCCCCCGGGACTAGCGGAGGAGAGACCCAGTACTTC.

This clone was seen only once. The rearrangement joins TRBV25-1 to TRBJ2-7, with 10 bases matching TRBD1. The CDR3 loop spans 15 amino acids. V shed 4 bases and J 7 bases; nucleotides not matched to a gene: 10. Germline-derived CDR1 and CDR2 are MGHDK and SYGVNS. CDR3 bases: TGTGCCAGCAGTGGATACGGGACAGGGGAGGGGGAGCAGTACTTC. It is translated as CASSGYGTGEGEQYF.

The V and J genes are TRBV7-9 and TRBJ1-4, with TRBD1 identical over 9 bases. V gave up 4 bases and J gave up 7 bases; unmatched junction bases: 4. CDR3 length: 14 amino acids. CDR1 is SEHNR and CDR2 is FQNEAQ in the germline V gene (reference sequence). CDR3 sequence (DNA): TGTGCCAGCAGCTCCGGGACAGGGCCTGAAAAACTGTTTTTT. It codes for CASSSGTGPEKLFF. Looking up the rest from reference TRBV7-9 and TRBJ1-4 gives the full variable domain: DTGVSQNPRHKITKRGQNVTFRCDPISEHNRLYWYRQTLGQGPEFLTYFQNEAQLEKSRLLSDRFSAERPKGSFSTLEIQRTEQGDSAMYLCASSSGTGPEKLFFGSGTQLSVL.

CDR3 in DNA: TGTGCCAGCAGCTTTGCTAGCGGGGGCACAGATACGCAGTATTTT. It translates to CASSFASGGTDTQYF. The V gene is TRBV5-8, the J gene TRBJ2-3; the match to TRBD2 covers 9 bases. This CDR3 region has 15 residues. V shed 2 bases, J shed 1 base, and the junction held 2 bases outside the gene matches. Germline CDR1 and CDR2: SGHTS and YDEGEE.

In the case of this clone: Mismatch with germline at one junction end may stem from a read error. This rearrangement joins TRBV5-1 to TRBJ1-2; D not resolved. This CDR3 has 14 residues. Germline V CDR1 and CDR2: SGHRS, YFSETQ. The CDR3 is CASSLAGLEAPPNF. In nucleotides, the CDR3 is TGCGCCAGCAGCTTGGCCGGGTTGGAAGCCCCCCCGAACTTC.

The rearrangement joins TRBV25-1 to TRBJ2-3; D not resolved. V lost 5 bases to trimming and J lost 5 bases, with 11 bases between them. Germline-derived CDR1 and CDR2 are MGHDK and SYGVNS. CDR3 length equals 13 residues. DNA for the CDR3: TGTGCCAGCAGTAGGCCGCGAATAGATACGCAGTATTTT. It translates to CASSRPRIDTQYF.

The J gene is TRBJ2-1, the V gene TRBV27; D is perhaps TRBD2 (6 bases). The CDR3 spans 14 residues. V lost 5 bases and J lost 3, with 11 bases in between. Germline lookup yields CDR1 MNHEY and CDR2 SMNVEV (reference sequence). In DNA, the CDR3 is TGTGCCAGCAGTCGGGAGTATCGCTACAATGAGCAGTTCTTC. It specifies CASSREYRYNEQFF.

The chain couples TRBV5-4 to TRBJ2-1; 8 bases agree with TRBD1. The V segment lost 4 bases and the J segment 8 bases; nucleotides outside the gene matches: 11. The CDR3 is 15 amino acids. In germline, CDR1 is SGHNT, CDR2 YYREEE (reference sequence). CDR3 nucleotide sequence: TGTGCCAGCAGCCCGCCCCGGACAGGGATCGATGAGCAGTTCTTC. Translated: CASSPPRTGIDEQFF. Supplemented by reference TRBV5-4 and TRBJ2-1, the full variable domain reads ETGVTQSPTHLIKTRGQQVTLRCSSQSGHNTVSWYQQALGQGPQFIFQYYREEENGRGNFPPRFSGLQFPNYSSELNVNALELDDSALYLCASSPPRTGIDEQFFGPGTRLTVL.

This chain connects TRBV18 to TRBJ2-7, with 8 bases matching TRBD1. Per germline, CDR1 KGHSH and CDR2 LQKENI. This CDR3 comprises 15 residues. The junction had 7 bases not matched to a gene; V was cut back by 3 bases and J by 3 bases. The CDR3 DNA follows: TGTGCCAGCTCACCGAACCCGGGACAGGTCTACGAGCAGTACTTC. It translates to CASSPNPGQVYEQYF. Full variable domain (remainder filled in from reference TRBV18 and TRBJ2-7): NAGVMQNPRHLVRRRGQEARLRCSPMKGHSHVYWYRQLPEEGLKFMVYLQKENIIDESGMPKERFSAEFPKEGPSILRIQQVVRGDSAAYFCASSPNPGQVYEQYFGPGTRLTVT.

The rearrangement links TRBV30 to TRBJ1-1; D is undetermined. CDR1 and CDR2 (germline): GTSNPN, SVGIG (reference sequence). The CDR3 consists of 13 residues. V was pared by 1 base and J by 11 bases, with 17 bases between. CDR3 protein: CAWSGWSGEGAFF. CDR3 nucleotide sequence: TGTGCCTGGAGTGGCTGGTCCGGGGAAGGGGCTTTCTTT.

The chain carries TRBV18 and TRBJ2-5; TRBD1 matches at 9 bases. V lost 2 bases, J lost 1 base, and 11 bases stayed unmatched. The CDR3 covers 18 residues. Germline V gene sequence: CDR1 KGHSH, CDR2 LQKENI. This CDR3 is CASSPTGGEVAGQETQYF. In nucleotides, the CDR3 is TGTGCCAGCTCACCAACAGGGGGCGAAGTCGCTGGCCAAGAGACCCAGTACTTC.